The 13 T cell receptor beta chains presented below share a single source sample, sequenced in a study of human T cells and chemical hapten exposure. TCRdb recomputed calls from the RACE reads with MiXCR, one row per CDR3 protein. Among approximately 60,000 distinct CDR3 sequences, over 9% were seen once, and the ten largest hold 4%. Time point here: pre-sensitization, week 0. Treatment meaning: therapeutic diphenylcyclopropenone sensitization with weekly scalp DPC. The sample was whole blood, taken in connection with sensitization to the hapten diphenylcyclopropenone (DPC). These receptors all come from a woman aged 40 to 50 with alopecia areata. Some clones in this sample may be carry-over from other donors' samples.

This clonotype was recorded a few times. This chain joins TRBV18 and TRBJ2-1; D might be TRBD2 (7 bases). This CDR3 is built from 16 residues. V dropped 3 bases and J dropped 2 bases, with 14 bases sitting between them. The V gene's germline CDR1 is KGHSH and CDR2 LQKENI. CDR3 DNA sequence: TGTGCCAGCTCACCGGAGGGGGGGACGGCCTACAATGAGCAGTTCTTC. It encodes CASSPEGGTAYNEQFF.

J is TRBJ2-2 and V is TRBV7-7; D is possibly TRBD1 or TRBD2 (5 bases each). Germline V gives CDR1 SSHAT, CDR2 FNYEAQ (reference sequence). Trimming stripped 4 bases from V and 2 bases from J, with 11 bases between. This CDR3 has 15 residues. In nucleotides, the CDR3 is TGTGCCAGCAGCTGGGGACCGATAAACACCGGGGAGCTGTTTTTT. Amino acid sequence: CASSWGPINTGELFF.

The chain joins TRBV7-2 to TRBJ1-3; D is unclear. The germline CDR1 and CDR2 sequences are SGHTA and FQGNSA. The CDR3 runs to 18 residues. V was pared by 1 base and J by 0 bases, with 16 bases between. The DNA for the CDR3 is TGTGCCAGCAGCTTAGTAGGCGGTCGGATCCTCTCTGGAAACACCATATATTTT. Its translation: CASSLVGGRILSGNTIYF.

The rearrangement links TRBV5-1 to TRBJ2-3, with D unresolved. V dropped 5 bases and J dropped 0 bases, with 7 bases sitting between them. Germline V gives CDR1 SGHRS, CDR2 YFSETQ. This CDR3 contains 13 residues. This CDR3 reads CASSYGSTDTQYF. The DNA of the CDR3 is TGCGCCAGCAGTTATGGGAGCACAGATACGCAGTATTTT.

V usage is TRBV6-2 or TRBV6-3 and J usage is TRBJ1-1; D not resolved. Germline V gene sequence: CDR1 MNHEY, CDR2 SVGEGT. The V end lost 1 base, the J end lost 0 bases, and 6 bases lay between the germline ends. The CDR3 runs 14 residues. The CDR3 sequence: CASSYLRMNTEAFF. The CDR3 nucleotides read TGTGCCAGCAGTTACTTACGGATGAACACTGAAGCTTTCTTT.

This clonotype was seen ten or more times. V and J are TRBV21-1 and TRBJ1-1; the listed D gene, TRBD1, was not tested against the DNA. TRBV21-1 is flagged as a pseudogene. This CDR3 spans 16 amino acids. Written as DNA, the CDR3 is TGTGCCAGCTTCAGCCCGGCACCAGGGGGAATCACTGAAGCTTTCTTT. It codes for CASFSPAPGGITEAFF.

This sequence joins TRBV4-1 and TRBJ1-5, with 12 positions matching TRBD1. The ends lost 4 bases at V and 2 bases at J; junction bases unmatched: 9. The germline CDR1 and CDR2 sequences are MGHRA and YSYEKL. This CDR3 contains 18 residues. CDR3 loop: CASSPRDRGQVGNQPQHF. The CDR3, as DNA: TGCGCCAGCAGCCCGAGGGACAGGGGGCAGGTTGGCAATCAGCCCCAGCATTTT.

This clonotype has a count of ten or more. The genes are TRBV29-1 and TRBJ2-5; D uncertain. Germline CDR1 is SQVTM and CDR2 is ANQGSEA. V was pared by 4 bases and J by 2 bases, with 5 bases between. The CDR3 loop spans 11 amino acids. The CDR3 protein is CSVGAQETQYF. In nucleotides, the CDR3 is TGCAGCGTTGGGGCTCAAGAGACCCAGTACTTC.

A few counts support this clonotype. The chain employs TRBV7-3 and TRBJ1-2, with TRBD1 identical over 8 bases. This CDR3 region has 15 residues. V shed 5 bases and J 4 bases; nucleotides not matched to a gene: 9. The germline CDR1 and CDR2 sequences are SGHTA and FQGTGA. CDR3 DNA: TGTGCCAGCAGCCAAGGGTCAGGGGGCAGCTATGGCTACACCTTC. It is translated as CASSQGSGGSYGYTF.

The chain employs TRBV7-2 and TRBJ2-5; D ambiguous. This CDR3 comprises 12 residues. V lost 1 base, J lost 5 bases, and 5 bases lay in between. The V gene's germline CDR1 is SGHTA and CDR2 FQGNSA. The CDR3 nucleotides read TGTGCCAGCAGCTTAGTTTTGGAGACCCAGTACTTC. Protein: CASSLVLETQYF.

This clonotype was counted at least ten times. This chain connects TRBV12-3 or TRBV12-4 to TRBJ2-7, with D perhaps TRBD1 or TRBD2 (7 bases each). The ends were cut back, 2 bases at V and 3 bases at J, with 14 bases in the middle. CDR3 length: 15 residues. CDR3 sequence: CASSLRQGGDYEQYF. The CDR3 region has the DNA TGTGCCAGCAGTTTACGGCAGGGGGGGGACTACGAGCAGTACTTC.

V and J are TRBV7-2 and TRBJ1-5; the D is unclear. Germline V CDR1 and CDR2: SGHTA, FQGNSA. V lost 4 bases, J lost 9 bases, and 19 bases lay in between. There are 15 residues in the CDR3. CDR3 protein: CASSSYSDLDGPQHF. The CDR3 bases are TGTGCCAGCAGCTCCTACAGTGACCTAGACGGGCCCCAGCATTTT. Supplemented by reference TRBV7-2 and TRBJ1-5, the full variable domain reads GAGVSQSPSNKVTEKGKDVELRCDPISGHTALYWYRQSLGQGLEFLIYFQGNSAPDKSGLPSDRFSAERTGGSVSTLTIQRTQQEDSAVYLCASSSYSDLDGPQHFGDGTRLSIL.

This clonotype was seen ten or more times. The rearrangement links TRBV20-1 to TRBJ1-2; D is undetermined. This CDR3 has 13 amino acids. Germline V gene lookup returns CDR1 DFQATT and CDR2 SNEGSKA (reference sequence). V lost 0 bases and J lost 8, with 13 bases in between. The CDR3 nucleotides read TGCAGTGCTAGAGACAATTTGTTGCACGGCTACACCTTC. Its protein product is CSARDNLLHGYTF.